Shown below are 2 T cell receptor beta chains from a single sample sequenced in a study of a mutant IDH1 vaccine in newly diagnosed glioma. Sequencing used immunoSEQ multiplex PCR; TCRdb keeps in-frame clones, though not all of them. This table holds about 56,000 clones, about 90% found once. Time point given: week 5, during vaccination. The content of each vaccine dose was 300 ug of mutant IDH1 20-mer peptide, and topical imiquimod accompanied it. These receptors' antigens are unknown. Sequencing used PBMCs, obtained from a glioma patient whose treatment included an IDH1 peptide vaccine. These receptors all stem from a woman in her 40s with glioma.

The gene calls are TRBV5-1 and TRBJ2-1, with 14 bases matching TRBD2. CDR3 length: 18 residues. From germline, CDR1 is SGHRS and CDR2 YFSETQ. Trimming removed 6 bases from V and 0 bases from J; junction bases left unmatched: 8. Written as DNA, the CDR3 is TGCGCCAGCAAGCCCGGGACTAGCGGGGGTGGCTCCTACAATGAGCAGTTCTTC. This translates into CASKPGTSGGGSYNEQFF.

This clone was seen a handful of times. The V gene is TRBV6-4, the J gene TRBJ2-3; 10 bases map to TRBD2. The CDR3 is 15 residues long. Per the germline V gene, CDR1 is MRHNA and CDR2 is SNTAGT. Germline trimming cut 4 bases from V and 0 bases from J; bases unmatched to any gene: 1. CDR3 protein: CASSALAGSTDTQYF. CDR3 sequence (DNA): TGTGCCAGCAGTGCACTAGCGGGGAGCACAGATACGCAGTATTTT.